The rows below give T cell receptor beta chains drawn from one sample of a study of multiple sclerosis patients with progressive multifocal leukoencephalopathy. The repertoire was sequenced with immunoSEQ multiplex PCR; TCRdb's copy has only in-frame clones and lacks some. Of tens of thousands of clones in the sample, around nine tenths are singletons; the top ten hold 0.9% to 1.2%. Sequencing was performed on PBMCs. Receptors originate from a human donor with multiple sclerosis. Both conserved end residues are part of each CDR3. The D gene is left open where the match is weak. Expanded clones get a size class; other rows say once, few or many, or leave the size out.

NA	TRBV10-3	TRBJ1-1	few	TGTGCCATCAGTGGGGACACTGAAGCTTTCTTT	CAISGDTEAFF
NA	TRBV18	TRBJ2-6	NA	TGTGCCAGCTCATATTTGAATTTACAAAGTCGGGCCAACGTCCTGACTTTC	CASSYLNLQSRANVLTF
TRBD1	TRBV2	TRBJ2-6	NA	TGTGCCAGCAAAAAAAGTCGGGACAGGGGGCGGAGGGACTCTGGGGCCAACGTCCTGACTTTC	CASKKSRDRGRRDSGANVLTF
NA	TRBV30	TRBJ1-5	NA	TGTGCCTGGAGTGTAGGAGGGGGTCAGCCCCAGCATTTT	CAWSVGGGQPQHF
NA	TRBV6-5	TRBJ2-2	NA	TGTGCCAGCAGTTACTCGACGGGGTTTCACACCGGGGAGCTGTTTTTT	CASSYSTGFHTGELFF
NA	TRBV6-1	TRBJ2-3	NA	TGTGCCAGCGCTTCTTCCCGGGCAGACACAGATACGCAGTATTTT	CASASSRADTDTQYF
NA	TRBV9	TRBJ2-7	NA	TGTGCCAGCAGCCCGACCAACTCCTACGAGCAGTACTTC	CASSPTNSYEQYF
NA	TRBV5-6	TRBJ2-1	NA	TGTGCCAGCAGCGGGATCGGGACTTCGAGCTCCTACAATGAGCAGTTCTTC	CASSGIGTSSSYNEQFF
NA	TRBV4-3	TRBJ1-2	NA	TGCGCCAGCAGCCAAGACTACTATGGCTACACCTTC	CASSQDYYGYTF
TRBD1	TRBV4-3	TRBJ1-5	NA	TGCGCCAGCAGCCAAGATGAGGGGGCTGGAGCCCAGCATTTT	CASSQDEGAGAQHF
NA	TRBV7-3	TRBJ2-6	once	TGTGCCAGCAGCCCCCCTGGGGCCAACGTCCTGACTTTC	CASSPPGANVLTF
TRBD1	TRBV5-6	TRBJ1-1	NA	TGTGCCAGCGGGGACAGACTGAACACTGAAGCTTTCTTT	CASGDRLNTEAFF
NA	TRBV30	TRBJ2-5	NA	TGTGCCTGGAGTATGGACAACCGATATGGAGAGACCCAGTACTTC	CAWSMDNRYGETQYF
NA	TRBV4-1	TRBJ2-7	NA	TGCGCCAGCAGCCAAGACGAGAGCCAACCGAGCTACGAGCAGTACTTC	CASSQDESQPSYEQYF
NA	TRBV18	TRBJ2-5	NA	TGTGCCAGCTCGTCACCCATTGTTTCAGGGAGGTGGGAGACCCAGTACTTC	CASSSPIVSGRWETQYF
NA	TRBV5-6	TRBJ1-2	NA	TGTGCCAGCAGCACGGGGGGTGGCTACACCTTC	CASSTGGGYTF